The T cell receptor beta chain described here comes from a study of regulatory T cells. Amplification used 52 TRBV primers and 13 TRBJ primers. The table came from immunoSEQ multiplex PCR; TCRdb's copy has only in-frame clones and leaves some out. The sample includes 20,000 or so clones, roughly 93% of them seen just once. General study findings and limits: Control CD8+ cells showed a nonsignificant trend toward higher Shannon entropy than patient CD8+ cells. Skewed V and J usage and few unique V-J pairs marked patient repertoires, most in Tregs.

CDR1 MDHEN and CDR2 SYDVKM come from the germline V gene. The length of the CDR3 is 15 residues. Trimming pared 4 bases from V and 7 bases from J, leaving 19 bases between. Points on this clone: Its antigen remains unidentified.

Every patient with CD3G deficiency had evidence of autoimmunity. At testing, patients were 2 to 39 years old, with reduced naive and increased memory T-cell proportions. The sequence was collected from a child aged 2 to 9 with CD3G deficiency. The J gene is TRBJ1-1, the V gene TRBV28; D not resolved. Sequenced: CD8+ T cells sorted from blood. CDR3 loop: CASSSVYDPALEAFF. The CDR3 DNA sequence: TGTGCCAGCAGTTCCGTTTATGACCCCGCACTTGAAGCTTTCTTT.